This T cell receptor beta chain was identified in a study of cytomegalovirus exposure and HLA in healthy donors. Study-level results: Listed as cytomegalovirus-associated were 150 to 200 TCR beta chains. Being productive about 87% or about 30% of the time was typical of most TCR beta V segments in an earlier analysis.

The CDR3 runs to 16 residues. Germline lookup yields CDR1 SGHTS and CDR2 YDEGEE. Between the trimmed V and J ends, which lost 4 bases and 4 bases, there was a span of 18 bases. This clone was recorded a few times. The antigen is unknown. Primers included in the PCR were 60 Vbeta and 13 Jbeta primers. Using immunoSEQ multiplex PCR, the repertoire was profiled, and TCRdb retains in-frame clones only, with some absent. The sample contains 200,000 or so clones, approximately 80% of which appear only once. Sequenced sample: PBMCs. This TCR was sampled from a boy aged 2 to 9 in good health and CMV-seronegative. V is TRBV5-8 and J is TRBJ1-5; the D gene is possibly TRBD1 (5 bases). In nucleotides, the CDR3 is TGTGCCAGCAGCGGCAGGGATTCGGTAGCAAATCAGCCCCAGCATTTT. It translates to CASSGRDSVANQPQHF. Looking up the rest from reference TRBV5-8 and TRBJ1-5 gives the full variable domain: EAGVTQSPTHLIKTRGQQATLRCSPISGHTSVYWYQQALGLGLQFLLWYDEGEERNRGNFPPRFSGRQFPNYSSELNVNALELEDSALYLCASSGRDSVANQPQHFGDGTRLSIL.